Each of the 24 T cell receptor beta chains below was sequenced from the same sample in a study of cytomegalovirus exposure and HLA in healthy donors. PCR was performed using 60 Vbeta and 13 Jbeta primers. Assay used: immunoSEQ multiplex PCR; TCRdb lists only in-frame clones, some missing. The table includes about 120,000 clones, about 78% detected once. Specimen: PBMCs. The origin of the receptors is a female donor in good health and CMV-seronegative.

This clone was seen only once. The J gene is TRBJ1-3, the V gene TRBV7-2; perhaps TRBD1 as D (5 bases). Germline V CDR1 and CDR2: SGHTA, FQGNSA. V was shortened by 5 bases and J by 0 bases, with 11 bases between the two germline ends. The CDR3 length is 15 residues. The CDR3 here is CASSPQGSSGNTIYF. The CDR3 DNA reads TGTGCCAGCAGCCCTCAGGGTAGCTCTGGAAACACCATATATTTT.

The chain combines TRBV30 with TRBJ1-5, with D tentatively TRBD1 (5 bases). This CDR3 contains 13 residues. The germline V gene has CDR1 GTSNPN and CDR2 SVGIG (reference sequence). V lost 0 bases, J lost 7 bases, and 10 bases lay in between. The CDR3 region has the DNA TGTGCCTGGAGTGTACGGGGGATGCAGCCCCAGCATTTT. Translated: CAWSVRGMQPQHF.

This clone is a singleton in its sample. This chain links TRBV9 with TRBJ1-2; weak D call: TRBD1 (5 bases). The CDR3 has 15 amino acids. The V end was cut by 0 bases, the J end by 4 bases, with 13 bases between. CDR1 and CDR2 (germline): SGDLS, YYNGEE. The CDR3 DNA reads as TGTGCCAGCAGCGTAGCCCCCAGGGCCCCCTATGGCTACACCTTC. It translates to CASSVAPRAPYGYTF.

J is TRBJ2-7 and V is TRBV10-3, with 9 bases matching TRBD2. V trimming: 6 bases; J trimming: 9 bases; junction bases outside the gene matches: 12. This CDR3 has 14 amino acids. From germline, CDR1 is ENHRY and CDR2 SYGVKD. DNA for the CDR3: TGTGCCATCAGAAGTCTTGGAGAGCGGGAGGTGCAGTACTTC. It codes for CAIRSLGEREVQYF.

This clone was found once. Other DNA sequences of this sample code for an identical CDR3. The chain joins TRBV5-1 to TRBJ2-2; D is perhaps TRBD2 (5 bases). This CDR3 has 16 amino acids. V dropped 0 bases and J dropped 2 bases, with 11 bases sitting between them. Germline CDR1 reads SGHRS; CDR2 reads YFSETQ. The CDR3 coding sequence is TGCGCCAGCAGCTTGGTTGGAGGAGCCAACACCGGGGAGCTGTTTTTT. Translating it yields CASSLVGGANTGELFF.

The chain recombines TRBV7-6 with TRBJ2-3; TRBD2 agrees at 11 bases. The V gene's germline CDR1 is SGHVS and CDR2 FNYEAQ. The CDR3 is made up of 18 amino acids. J gave up 5 bases and V 0 bases, and 10 bases lay outside the gene matches. The CDR3 DNA sequence: TGTGCCAGCAGCTTAGCAGCGGGGCTAGCGGGAGGTGTAGATACGCAGTATTTT. Translating it yields CASSLAAGLAGGVDTQYF. Full variable domain (missing parts from reference TRBV7-6 and TRBJ2-3): GAGVSQSPRYKVTKRGQDVALRCDPISGHVSLYWYRQALGQGPEFLTYFNYEAQQDKSGLPNDRFSAERPEGSISTLTIQRTEQRDSAMYRCASSLAAGLAGGVDTQYFGPGTRLTVL.

The V gene is TRBV20-1, the J gene TRBJ2-3; no clear D gene. In germline, CDR1 is DFQATT, CDR2 SNEGSKA (reference sequence). Trimming removed 5 bases from V and 10 bases from J, with 13 bases in between. This CDR3 spans 11 amino acids. CDR3 sequence: CSAAENLSQYF. CDR3 DNA: TGCAGTGCTGCGGAGAACTTATCGCAGTATTTT.

The chain has TRBV18 and TRBJ2-5, with 8 bases identical to TRBD2. CDR1 is KGHSH, CDR2 LQKENI, per germline. The CDR3 sequence is 16 residues long. With 6 bases clipped from V and 2 bases from J, the junction kept 11 bases outside the gene matches. The CDR3 bases are TGTGCCAGCTCCCTCGCCTTGGCTAGCGGGCAAGAGACCCAGTACTTC. It translates to CASSLALASGQETQYF. Variable domain in full (rest from reference TRBV18 and TRBJ2-5): NAGVMQNPRHLVRRRGQEARLRCSPMKGHSHVYWYRQLPEEGLKFMVYLQKENIIDESGMPKERFSAEFPKEGPSILRIQQVVRGDSAAYFCASSLALASGQETQYFGPGTRLLVL.

This rearrangement joins TRBV5-5 to TRBJ2-3; 8 bases match TRBD2. V lost 3 bases, J lost 2 bases, and 8 bases stayed unmatched. The CDR3 runs to 16 residues. The germline V gene has CDR1 SGHKS and CDR2 YYEKEE (reference sequence). The CDR3: CASSSPAGGFTDTQYF. For the CDR3, the DNA is TGTGCCAGCAGCTCGCCCGCGGGGGGATTCACAGATACGCAGTATTTT.

This chain uses TRBV11-2 with TRBJ1-1; D possibly corresponds to TRBD1 (6 bases). V was shortened by 8 bases and J by 1 base, with 11 bases between the two germline ends. The CDR3 covers 13 residues. Germline lookup yields CDR1 SGHAT and CDR2 FQNNGV. The CDR3 coding sequence is TGTGCCAGCTTCCGGGACACGAACACTGAAGCTTTCTTT. This gives the protein CASFRDTNTEAFF.

This chain connects TRBV7-9 to TRBJ1-4, with a possible D match to TRBD1 (5 bases). Germline loops: CDR1 SEHNR, CDR2 FQNEAQ (reference sequence). Trimming removed 5 bases from V and 8 bases from J, with 15 bases in between. The CDR3 runs 14 residues. The CDR3 loop is CASSQLGGREKLFF. The CDR3 coding sequence is TGTGCCAGCAGCCAGCTCGGGGGTCGAGAAAAACTGTTTTTT.

The J gene is TRBJ2-2, the V gene TRBV6-6, with D perhaps matching TRBD1 (6 bases). This CDR3 comprises 16 residues. The germline V gene has CDR1 MNHNY and CDR2 SVGAGI (reference sequence). Trimming shortened V by 2 bases and J by 1 base, and 11 bases separated the two germline ends. CDR3 residues: CASSYPLGGNTGELFF. The CDR3 nucleotides are TGTGCCAGCAGTTACCCGCTAGGGGGGAACACCGGGGAGCTGTTTTTT.

V and J are TRBV14 and TRBJ2-7, with 10 bases that match TRBD2. Germline CDR1 and CDR2: SGHDN and FVKESK. This CDR3 region has 13 residues. V trimming: 2 bases; J trimming: 12 bases; junction bases outside the gene matches: 7. CDR3 in amino acids: CASSQLAGEGWYF. Written as DNA, the CDR3 is TGTGCCAGCAGCCAACTAGCGGGAGAAGGCTGGTACTTC.

J is TRBJ1-4 and V is TRBV29-1; D not certain. V dropped 4 bases and J dropped 6 bases, with 15 bases sitting between them. Per germline, CDR1 SQVTM and CDR2 ANQGSEA. The CDR3 has 14 residues. The CDR3 loop is CSVAMTYRDEKLFF. CDR3 DNA sequence: TGCAGCGTTGCGATGACTTACCGGGATGAAAAACTGTTTTTT.

The gene calls are TRBV5-4 and TRBJ2-2; a weak D match, TRBD2 (6 bases). This CDR3 has 13 residues. Germline V gene sequence: CDR1 SGHNT, CDR2 YYREEE (reference sequence). Trimming removed 0 bases at V and 7 bases at J, with 7 bases between. CDR3 residues: CASSLGGGGELFF. The DNA of the CDR3 is TGTGCCAGCAGCTTGGGGGGAGGCGGGGAGCTGTTTTTT.

V usage is TRBV5-6 and J usage is TRBJ2-7; tentative D call: TRBD1 (6 bases). CDR1 SGHDT and CDR2 YYEEEE come from the germline V gene. The CDR3 sequence is 13 residues long. Trimming pared 6 bases from V and 6 bases from J, leaving 16 bases between. The CDR3 region has the DNA TGTGCCAGCACCCCCGGGGACAACCCCGAGCAGTACTTC. Protein: CASTPGDNPEQYF.

There are a few counts of this clone. The chain links TRBV28 to TRBJ1-1; a weak D match, TRBD1 (5 bases). The CDR3 is made up of 14 amino acids. V lost 8 bases to trimming and J lost 0 bases, with 13 bases between them. Per germline, CDR1 MDHEN and CDR2 SYDVKM. This CDR3 reads CASYTQGMNTEAFF. The DNA of the CDR3 is TGTGCCAGCTACACCCAGGGAATGAACACTGAAGCTTTCTTT.

The rearrangement links TRBV11-2 to TRBJ2-5; D is ambiguous. Trimming cost V 1 base and J 12 bases, with 18 bases left between them. The CDR3 consists of 14 residues. Germline values: CDR1 SGHAT, CDR2 FQNNGV. CDR3 bases: TGTGCCAGCAGCTTAGTTCGCGACTCGCCTTTGGAGTACTTC. It encodes CASSLVRDSPLEYF.

The chain employs TRBV5-1 and TRBJ2-7; 10 bases are shared with TRBD1. V shed 4 bases and J 4 bases; nucleotides not matched to a gene: 5. The germline V gene has CDR1 SGHRS and CDR2 YFSETQ. The CDR3 consists of 14 residues. In nucleotides, the CDR3 is TGCGCCAGCAGCACTTCGGGACAGGGGTACGAGCAGTACTTC. This encodes CASSTSGQGYEQYF.

This clone was recorded once. V gene TRBV5-1 combines with J gene TRBJ2-7; 8 bases line up with TRBD1. Germline values: CDR1 SGHRS, CDR2 YFSETQ. CDR3 length: 15 amino acids. V lost 1 base to trimming and J lost 5 bases; unmatched junction nucleotides: 8. DNA for the CDR3: TGCGCCAGCAGCTTGTTTAGGACAGGGCCCCACGAGCAGTACTTC. Protein sequence: CASSLFRTGPHEQYF.

The V call is TRBV28, the J call TRBJ2-3, with 9 nucleotides matching TRBD2. The CDR3 length is 15 residues. CDR1 MDHEN and CDR2 SYDVKM come from the germline V gene. V was clipped by 3 bases and J by 5 bases; unmatched bases: 6. The CDR3 DNA reads as TGTGCCAGCAGTTTGCGGCGGGGGGGGGTAGATACGCAGTATTTT. Translation gives CASSLRRGGVDTQYF.

This chain uses TRBV5-1 with TRBJ2-3; TRBD1 matches at 9 bases. This CDR3 comprises 15 residues. Germline V gene data show CDR1 as SGHRS and CDR2 as YFSETQ. J was trimmed by 0 bases and V by 2 bases; bases with no gene match: 1. The CDR3 bases are TGCGCCAGCAGCTTTACAGGGGGCAGCACAGATACGCAGTATTTT. Amino acids: CASSFTGGSTDTQYF.

This chain uses TRBV19 with TRBJ1-6; D possibly corresponds to TRBD1 (5 bases). This CDR3 spans 15 amino acids. V was cut by 4 bases and J by 9 bases, with 16 bases left in between. Germline V CDR1 and CDR2: LNHDA, SQIVND (reference sequence). CDR3 bases: TGTGCCAGTAGTACTGACAGTGAGCTGTTTTCACCCCTCCACTTT. Protein: CASSTDSELFSPLHF.

J is TRBJ2-1 and V is TRBV13; weak D call: TRBD2 (5 bases). The ends were cut back, 4 bases at V and 7 bases at J, with 20 bases in the middle. The CDR3 contains 16 residues. Germline-derived CDR1 and CDR2 are PRHDT and FYEKMQ (reference sequence). This chain's CDR3 is CASSSLARAKENEQFF. Written as DNA, the CDR3 is TGTGCCAGCAGCTCTCTAGCCCGAGCTAAAGAGAATGAGCAGTTCTTC.